This TCR beta chain was recovered during a study of tissue T cells after allogeneic stem cell transplantation. Broader study findings: The patient cohort was small and clinically heterogeneous, with limited sampling depth. Tissue-detected TCR repertoire was only partly captured by blood and spleen T cells.

With 5 bases removed from V and 0 bases from J, the gap between germline ends came to 11 bases. The CDR3 has 14 amino acids. CDR1 is FNHDT, CDR2 SITEND, per germline (reference sequence). With respect to this clone: Its target is unknown. Genes and germline are mouse. The read gets to within 1 residue of the CDR3 end, and the germline J gene fills in the rest.

Sequencing of TCRbeta CDR3 at survey depth gave sequences and template counts. The method was immunoSEQ multiplex PCR; TCRdb's version includes in-frame clones alone and lacks a portion of them. The sample holds around 51,000 clones, around 66% seen once. The chain has TRBV19 and TRBJ1-1; D gene unclear. This sequence originates from a pool of C57BL/6 mice in good health. The sample was sorted cells pooled from one or two spleens. The CDR3 DNA, read in part, is TGTGCCAGCAGCCTCCCGCAAACAAACACAGAAGTCTTC. Amino acids: CASSLPQTNTEVF. The CDR3 as a whole reads CASSLPQTNTEVFF.